This TCR beta chain was retrieved from a study of T cells in tuberculosis. Study-level background: In South Africa, adults with active tuberculosis were compared with IGRA-negative and latently infected IGRA-positive adolescents.

Only in-frame clones appear in the TCRdb table, and some are missing; sequencing was by immunoSEQ multiplex PCR. The sample lists approximately 30,000 clones, just over 90% seen once, with roughly 2.4% in the top ten. Study-wide results and limits: Samples were chosen by availability of cryopreserved specimens.

Only one count was recorded for this clone. Its antigen is as yet unknown. Unsorted cryopreserved PBMC were sequenced, averaging roughly 100,000 T cells per clinical donor. Germline loops: CDR1 KGHSH, CDR2 LQKENI. V lost 3 bases, J lost 3 bases, and 8 bases lay in between. The CDR3 sequence is 13 residues long. Material for sequencing was PBMCs. V gene TRBV18 combines with J gene TRBJ2-5, with D possibly matching TRBD1 (6 bases). This clonotype originated in a donor between 10 and 35 years old with latent tuberculosis or without tuberculosis infection. In DNA form, the CDR3 reads TGTGCCAGCTCACCGGACAGTAAAGAGACCCAGTACTTC. It encodes CASSPDSKETQYF.